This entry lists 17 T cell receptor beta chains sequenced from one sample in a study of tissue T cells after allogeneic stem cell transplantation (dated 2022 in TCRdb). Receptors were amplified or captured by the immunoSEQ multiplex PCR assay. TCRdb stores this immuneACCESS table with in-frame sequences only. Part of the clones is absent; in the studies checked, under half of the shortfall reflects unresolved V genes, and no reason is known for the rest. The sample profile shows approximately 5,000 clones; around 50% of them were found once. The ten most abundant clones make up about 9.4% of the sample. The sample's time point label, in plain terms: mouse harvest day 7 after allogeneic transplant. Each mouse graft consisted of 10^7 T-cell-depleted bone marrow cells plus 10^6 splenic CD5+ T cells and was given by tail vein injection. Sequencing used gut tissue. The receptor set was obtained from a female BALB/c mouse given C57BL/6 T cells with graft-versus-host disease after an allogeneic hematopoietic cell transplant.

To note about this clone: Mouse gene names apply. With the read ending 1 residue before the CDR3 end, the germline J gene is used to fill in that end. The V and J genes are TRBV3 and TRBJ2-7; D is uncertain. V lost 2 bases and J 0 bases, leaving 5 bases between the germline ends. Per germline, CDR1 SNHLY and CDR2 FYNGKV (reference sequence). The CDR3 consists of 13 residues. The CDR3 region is CASSLRSSYEQYF. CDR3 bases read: TGTGCCAGCAGCTTAAGGAGCTCCTATGAACAGTAC.

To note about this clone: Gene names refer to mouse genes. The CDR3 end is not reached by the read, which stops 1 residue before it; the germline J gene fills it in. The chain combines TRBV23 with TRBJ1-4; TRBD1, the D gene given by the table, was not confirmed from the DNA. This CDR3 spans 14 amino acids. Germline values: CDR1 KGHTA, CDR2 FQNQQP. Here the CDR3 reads CSSSGQFSNERLFF. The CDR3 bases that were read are TGCTCCAGCAGTGGACAGTTTTCCAACGAAAGATTATTT.

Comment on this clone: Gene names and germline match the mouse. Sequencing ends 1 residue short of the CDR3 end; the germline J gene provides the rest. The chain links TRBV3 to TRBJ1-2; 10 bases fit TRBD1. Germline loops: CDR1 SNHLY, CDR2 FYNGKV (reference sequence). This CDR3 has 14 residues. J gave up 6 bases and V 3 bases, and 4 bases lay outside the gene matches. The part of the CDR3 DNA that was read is TGTGCCAGCAGCTTCGGACAGGGGGTGACCGACTACACC. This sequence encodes CASSFGQGVTDYT. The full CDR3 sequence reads CASSFGQGVTDYTF. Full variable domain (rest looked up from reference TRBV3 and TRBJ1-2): GPKVLQIPSHQIIDMGQMVTLNCDPVSNHLYFYWYKQILGQQMEFLVNFYNGKVMEKSKLFKDQFSVERPDGSYFTLKIQPTALEDSAVYFCASSFGQGVTDYTFGSGTRLLVI.

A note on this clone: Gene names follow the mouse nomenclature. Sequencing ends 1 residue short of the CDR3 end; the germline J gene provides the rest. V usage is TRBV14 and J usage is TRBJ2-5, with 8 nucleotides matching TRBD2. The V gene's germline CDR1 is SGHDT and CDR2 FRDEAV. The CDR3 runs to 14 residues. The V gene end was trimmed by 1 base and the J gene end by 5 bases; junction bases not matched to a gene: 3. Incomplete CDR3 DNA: TGTGCCAGCAGTTTCGGCTGGGGGGCAGACACCCAGTAC. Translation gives CASSFGWGADTQY. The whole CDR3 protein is CASSFGWGADTQYF. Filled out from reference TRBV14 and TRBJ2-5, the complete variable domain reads EAGVTQSPRYAVLQEGQAVSFWCDPISGHDTLYWYQQPRDQGPQLLVYFRDEAVIDNSQLPSDRFSAVRPKGTNSTLKIQSAKQGDTATYLCASSFGWGADTQYFGPGTRLLVL.

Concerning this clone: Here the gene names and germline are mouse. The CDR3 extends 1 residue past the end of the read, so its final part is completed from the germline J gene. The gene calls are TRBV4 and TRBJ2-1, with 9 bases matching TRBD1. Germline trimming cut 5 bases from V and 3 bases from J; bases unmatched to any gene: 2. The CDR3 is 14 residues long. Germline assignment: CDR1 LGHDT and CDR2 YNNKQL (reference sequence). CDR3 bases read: TGTGCCAGCAGCCGACAGGGGGTCTATGCTGAGCAGTTC. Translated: CASSRQGVYAEQF. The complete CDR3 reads CASSRQGVYAEQFF.

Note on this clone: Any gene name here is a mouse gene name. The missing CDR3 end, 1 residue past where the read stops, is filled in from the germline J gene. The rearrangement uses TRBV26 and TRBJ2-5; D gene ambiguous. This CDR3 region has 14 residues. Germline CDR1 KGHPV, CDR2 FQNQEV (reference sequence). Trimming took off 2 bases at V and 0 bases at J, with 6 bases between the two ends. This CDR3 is CASSLTINQDTQYF. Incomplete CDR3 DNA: TGTGCCAGCAGTCTGACAATTAACCAAGACACCCAGTAC.

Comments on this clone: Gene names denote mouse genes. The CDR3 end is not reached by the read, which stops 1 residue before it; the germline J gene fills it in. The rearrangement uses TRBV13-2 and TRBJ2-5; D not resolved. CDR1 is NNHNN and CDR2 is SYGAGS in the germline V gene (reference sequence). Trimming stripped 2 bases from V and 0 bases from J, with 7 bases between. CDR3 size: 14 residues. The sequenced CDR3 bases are TGTGCCAGCGGTGAAAGGGTTAACCAAGACACCCAGTAC. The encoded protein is CASGERVNQDTQY. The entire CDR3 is CASGERVNQDTQYF.

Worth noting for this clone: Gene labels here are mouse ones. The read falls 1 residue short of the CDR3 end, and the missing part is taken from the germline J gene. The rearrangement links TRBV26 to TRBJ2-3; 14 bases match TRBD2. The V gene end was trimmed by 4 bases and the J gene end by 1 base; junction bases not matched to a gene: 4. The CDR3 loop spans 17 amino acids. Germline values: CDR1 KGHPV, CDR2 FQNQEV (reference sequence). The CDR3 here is CASSPGTGGARAETLYF. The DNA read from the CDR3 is TGTGCCAGCAGTCCCGGGACTGGGGGGGCGCGTGCAGAAACGCTGTAT.

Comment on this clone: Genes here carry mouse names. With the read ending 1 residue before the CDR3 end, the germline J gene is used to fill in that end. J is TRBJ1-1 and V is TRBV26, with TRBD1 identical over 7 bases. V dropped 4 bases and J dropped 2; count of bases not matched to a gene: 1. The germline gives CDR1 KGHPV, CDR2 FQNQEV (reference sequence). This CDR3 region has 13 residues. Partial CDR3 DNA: TGTGCCAGCAGTCAGGGGGCTAACACAGAAGTCTTC. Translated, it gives CASSQGANTEVF. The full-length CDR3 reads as CASSQGANTEVFF.

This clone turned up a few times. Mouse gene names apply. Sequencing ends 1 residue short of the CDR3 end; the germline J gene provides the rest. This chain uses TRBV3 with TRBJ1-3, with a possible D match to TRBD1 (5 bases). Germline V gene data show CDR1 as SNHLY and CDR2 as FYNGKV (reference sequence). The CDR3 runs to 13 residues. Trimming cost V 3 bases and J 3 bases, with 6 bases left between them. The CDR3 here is CASSFRVGNTLYF. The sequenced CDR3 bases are TGTGCCAGCAGCTTCAGGGTTGGAAATACGCTCTAT.

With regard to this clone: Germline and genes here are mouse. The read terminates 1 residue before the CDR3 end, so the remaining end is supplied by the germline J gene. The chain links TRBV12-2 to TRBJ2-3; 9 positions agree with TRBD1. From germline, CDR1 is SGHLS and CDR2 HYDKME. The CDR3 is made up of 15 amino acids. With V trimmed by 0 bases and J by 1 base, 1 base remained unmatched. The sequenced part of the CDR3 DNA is TGTGCCAGCTCTCTCGGGGACAGGGGTGCAGAAACGCTGTAT. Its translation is CASSLGDRGAETLY. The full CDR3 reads CASSLGDRGAETLYF.

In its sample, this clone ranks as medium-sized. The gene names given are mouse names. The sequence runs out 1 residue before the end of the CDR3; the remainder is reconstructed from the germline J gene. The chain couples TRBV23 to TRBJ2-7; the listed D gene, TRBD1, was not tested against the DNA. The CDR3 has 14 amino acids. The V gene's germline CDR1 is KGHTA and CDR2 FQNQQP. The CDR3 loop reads CSSSQGRGPYEQYF. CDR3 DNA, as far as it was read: TGCTCCAGCAGTCAAGGCAGGGGGCCTTATGAACAGTAC. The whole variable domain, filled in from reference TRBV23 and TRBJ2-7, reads DAAVTQKPRYLIKMKGQEAEMKCIPEKGHTAVFWYQQKQSKELKFLIYFQNQQPLDQIDMVKERFSAVCPSSSLCSLGIRTCEAEDSALYLCSSSQGRGPYEQYFGPGTRLTVL.

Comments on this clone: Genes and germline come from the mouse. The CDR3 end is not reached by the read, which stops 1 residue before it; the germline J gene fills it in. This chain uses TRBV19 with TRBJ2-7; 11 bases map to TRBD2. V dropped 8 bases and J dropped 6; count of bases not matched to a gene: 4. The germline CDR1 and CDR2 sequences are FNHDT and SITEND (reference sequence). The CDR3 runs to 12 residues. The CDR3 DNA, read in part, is TGTGCCAGGGACTGGGGGGAGGGTGAACAGTAC. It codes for CARDWGEGEQY. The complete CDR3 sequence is CARDWGEGEQYF.

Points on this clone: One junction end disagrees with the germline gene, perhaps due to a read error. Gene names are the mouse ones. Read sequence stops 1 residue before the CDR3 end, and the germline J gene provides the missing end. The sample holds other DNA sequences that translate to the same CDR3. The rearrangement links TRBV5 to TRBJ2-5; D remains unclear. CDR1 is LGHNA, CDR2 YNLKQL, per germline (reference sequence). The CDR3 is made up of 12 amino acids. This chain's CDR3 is CARTFNQDTQYF. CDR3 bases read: TGTGCCAGGACTTTTAACCAGGACACCCAGTAC.

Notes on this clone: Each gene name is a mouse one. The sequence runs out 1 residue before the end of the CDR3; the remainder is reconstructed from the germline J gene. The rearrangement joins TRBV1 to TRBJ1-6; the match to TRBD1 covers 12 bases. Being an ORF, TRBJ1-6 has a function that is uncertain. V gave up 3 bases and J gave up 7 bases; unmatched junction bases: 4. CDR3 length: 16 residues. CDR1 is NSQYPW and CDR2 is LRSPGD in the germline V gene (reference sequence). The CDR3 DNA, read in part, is TGCACCTGCAGTGCGCGGGACAGGGGGCGCAATTCGCCCCTCTAC. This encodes CTCSARDRGRNSPLY. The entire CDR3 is CTCSARDRGRNSPLYF.

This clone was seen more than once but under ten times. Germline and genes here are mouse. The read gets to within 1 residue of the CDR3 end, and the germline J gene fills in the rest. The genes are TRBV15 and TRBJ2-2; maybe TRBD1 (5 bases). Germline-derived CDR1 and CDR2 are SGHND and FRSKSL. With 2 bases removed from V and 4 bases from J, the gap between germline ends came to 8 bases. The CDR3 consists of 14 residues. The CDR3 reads CASSLRQGTGQLYF. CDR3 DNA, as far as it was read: TGTGCCAGCAGTTTAAGGCAGGGCACCGGGCAGCTCTAC.

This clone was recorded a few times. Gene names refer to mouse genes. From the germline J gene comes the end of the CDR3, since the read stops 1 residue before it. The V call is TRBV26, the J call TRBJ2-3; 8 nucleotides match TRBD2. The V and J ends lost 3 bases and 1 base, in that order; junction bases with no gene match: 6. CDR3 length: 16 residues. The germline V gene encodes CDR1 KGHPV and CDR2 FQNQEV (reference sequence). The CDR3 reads CASSLNWGTGAETLYF. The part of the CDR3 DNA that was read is TGTGCCAGCAGTCTAAACTGGGGGACGGGTGCAGAAACGCTGTAT.